This is a list of T cell receptor beta chains from one sample in a study of a mutant IDH1 vaccine in newly diagnosed glioma. Only in-frame clones appear in the TCRdb table, and some are missing; sequencing was by immunoSEQ multiplex PCR. Of 50,000 to 65,000 clones listed, about nine tenths are singletons. These TCRs are of unknown antigen specificity. The sample in question was PBMCs, obtained from a glioma patient whose treatment included an IDH1 peptide vaccine. All receptors derive from a man aged 35 to 55 with glioma. CDR3s include the opening cysteine and the closing phenylalanine or tryptophan. D genes are given only for firm matches. Some rows mark clone size as missing; the rest say once, few, many or name a class of expanded clone.

V,J,D,size,DNA,CDR3
TRBV6-6,TRBJ2-7,-,-,TGTGCCAGCACCGGACAGAAGCCATACGAGCAGTACTTC,CASTGQKPYEQYF
TRBV18,TRBJ2-1,TRBD2,-,TGTGCCAGCTCACCAACTAGCGGGAGCTACAATGAGCAGTTCTTC,CASSPTSGSYNEQFF
TRBV4-3,TRBJ1-2,-,-,TGCGCCAGCAGCCAAGATCCGGGGTCTAACTATGGCTACACCTTC,CASSQDPGSNYGYTF
TRBV11-2,TRBJ2-5,-,-,TGTGCCAGCAGCTTAGATTTTGGCTGGGAGACCCAGTACTTC,CASSLDFGWETQYF
TRBV18,TRBJ2-7,TRBD1,-,TGTGCCAGCTCACAGAGGCCGAGACAGGGGATCTCCTACGAGCAGTACTTC,CASSQRPRQGISYEQYF
TRBV25-1,TRBJ1-4,-,-,TGTGCCAGCAGTGCGGGGGTCACAACTAATGAAAAACTGTTTTTT,CASSAGVTTNEKLFF
TRBV7-2,TRBJ2-7,-,-,TGTGCCAGCACCGAATGGAGGTACTACGAGCAGTACTTC,CASTEWRYYEQYF
TRBV4-3,TRBJ2-1,TRBD2,-,TGCGCCAGCAGCCAAACCCTTAGCGGGAGGGCCGATGAGCAGTTCTTC,CASSQTLSGRADEQFF
TRBV5-1,TRBJ2-1,-,-,TGCGCCAGCAGCGCACAGGGCCATGAGCAGTTCTTC,CASSAQGHEQFF
TRBV6-5,TRBJ2-7,TRBD1,-,TGTGCCAGCAGCAGTCCGGGACAGGGGTACGAGCAGTACTTC,CASSSPGQGYEQYF
TRBV14,TRBJ2-7,-,-,TGTGCCAGCAGCCAAGATCGCTATCGGGACCCGGTCTACGAGCAGTACTTC,CASSQDRYRDPVYEQYF
TRBV19,TRBJ1-1,TRBD1,-,TGTGCCAGTAAGAACAGGGGAAGAGTAACTGAAGCTTTCTTT,CASKNRGRVTEAFF
TRBV5-1,TRBJ2-1,TRBD2,-,TGCGCCAGCAGCTCACTAGCGGGGGTCAATGAGCAGTTCTTC,CASSSLAGVNEQFF
TRBV9,TRBJ1-2,-,-,TGTGCCAGCAGCCGCGTAAGAGACTATGGCTACACCTTC,CASSRVRDYGYTF
TRBV6-6,TRBJ1-4,-,once,TGTGCCAGCAGCACCGGGACCACGGTGCCAAAACTGTTTTTT,CASSTGTTVPKLFF
TRBV5-3,TRBJ1-5,-,-,TGTGCCAGAAGCTTGTTCAGGGACCGGAGAAGCTATAGCAATCAGCCCCAGCATTTT,CARSLFRDRRSYSNQPQHF
TRBV28,TRBJ1-1,-,few,TGTGCCAGCAGCCGCAGACAGGCGAACACTGAAGCTTTCTTT,CASSRRQANTEAFF
TRBV5-1,TRBJ2-1,-,-,TGCGCCAGCAGCCCGGTGGGGGAGACGTATAATGAGCAGTTCTTC,CASSPVGETYNEQFF
TRBV12-5,TRBJ1-5,-,-,TGTGCTAGTGCCCGGGGGGGCAATCAGCCCCAGCATTTT,CASARGGNQPQHF
TRBV5-4,TRBJ1-2,-,-,TGTGCCAGCAGGCCCAGGGACGTGGCGTATGGCTACACCTTC,CASRPRDVAYGYTF
TRBV2,TRBJ1-2,-,-,TGTGCCAGCACCCAGGACAAGAGGAGTGGCTACACCTTC,CASTQDKRSGYTF
TRBV9,TRBJ2-3,-,-,TGTGCCAGCAGCCCCTCACAGGGGCGGGGGACAGATACGCAGTATTTT,CASSPSQGRGTDTQYF
TRBV5-4,TRBJ2-5,-,-,TGTGCCAGCAGCCGGACTGGGGGCAGTGACCAAGAGACCCAGTACTTC,CASSRTGGSDQETQYF
TRBV6-4,TRBJ1-1,-,-,TGTGCCAGCAGTGACTCGTGGAGGTCCCCTGAAGCTTTCTTT,CASSDSWRSPEAFF
TRBV5-5,TRBJ2-7,TRBD2,-,TGTGCCAGCAGCTTTATAATAGGGGGGACTAGCGGGCCCTATGGGAACGAGCAGTACTTC,CASSFIIGGTSGPYGNEQYF
TRBV10-3,TRBJ2-5,-,-,TGTGCCATCAGTGACCCTGGGGTGCCACCGGGAGAGACCCAGTACTTC,CAISDPGVPPGETQYF
TRBV14,TRBJ2-5,-,-,TGTGCCAGCAGCCAAAACCAGATTGAGACCCAGTACTTC,CASSQNQIETQYF